The 15 T cell receptor beta chains presented below share a single source sample, sequenced in a study of blood T cell repertoires in COVID-19. Clones were read by immunoSEQ multiplex PCR, and TCRdb kept only the in-frame ones, dropping some. The sample contains about 100,000 clones, roughly 87% of which appear only once. Sequenced: peripheral blood. Source of these receptors: a woman in her forties or fifties with COVID-19, enrolled during active disease.

The gene calls are TRBV2 and TRBJ2-7, with 10 positions matching TRBD1. Unmatched junction bases numbered 1, after V lost 8 bases and J lost 0 bases. The CDR3 loop spans 13 amino acids. CDR1 and CDR2 (germline): SNHLY, FYNNEI. The CDR3: CASGTGVSYEQYF. Written as DNA, the CDR3 is TGTGCCAGCGGGACAGGGGTCTCCTACGAGCAGTACTTC.

This clone has a single count. The genes are TRBV6-5 and TRBJ1-1, with D maybe TRBD1 (5 bases). The V end lost 7 bases, the J end lost 2 bases, and 11 bases lay between the germline ends. Germline CDR1 is MNHEY and CDR2 is SVGAGI. The CDR3 has 13 residues. The CDR3 loop is CASNRQINTEAFF. For the CDR3, the DNA is TGTGCCAGCAACAGACAGATTAACACTGAAGCTTTCTTT.

J is TRBJ1-1 and V is TRBV7-9; D gene unclear. Trimming cost V 0 bases and J 1 base, with 6 bases left between them. CDR1 is SEHNR and CDR2 is FQNEAQ in the germline V gene (reference sequence). The CDR3 is made up of 14 amino acids. CDR3 amino acids: CASSLATPNTEAFF. The DNA for the CDR3 is TGTGCCAGCAGCTTAGCGACACCGAACACTGAAGCTTTCTTT.

This chain connects TRBV5-1 to TRBJ2-7; no firm D call. The CDR3 loop spans 11 amino acids. Germline V lookup: CDR1 SGHRS, CDR2 YFSETQ. The V end lost 2 bases, the J end lost 7 bases, and 7 bases lay between the germline ends. This CDR3 reads CASSFDKEQYF. CDR3 bases: TGCGCCAGCAGCTTCGACAAAGAGCAGTACTTC.

The J gene is TRBJ2-1, the V gene TRBV7-9; the D gene is possibly TRBD1 (6 bases). This CDR3 has 17 residues. Trimming cost V 2 bases and J 0 bases, with 14 bases left between them. CDR1 and CDR2 (germline): SEHNR, FQNEAQ (reference sequence). CDR3 sequence (DNA): TGTGCCAGCAGCTTACTGGTCTGGACAGACTCCTACAATGAGCAGTTCTTC. Encoded protein: CASSLLVWTDSYNEQFF.

This chain uses TRBV11-3 with TRBJ2-1; D uncertain. In germline, CDR1 is SGHNT, CDR2 YENEEA. V gave up 0 bases and J gave up 4 bases, with 4 bases separating them. The CDR3 contains 13 residues. Written as DNA, the CDR3 is TGTGCCAGCAGCTTAGATGAGTACAATGAGCAGTTCTTC. Protein product: CASSLDEYNEQFF.

The CDR3 protein is CASSLVGGYSPLHF. DNA of the CDR3: TGTGCCAGCAGCTTAGTCGGGGGGTACTCACCCCTCCACTTT. J is TRBJ1-6 and V is TRBV7-2, with D perhaps TRBD1 (5 bases). From germline, CDR1 is SGHTA and CDR2 FQGNSA. The CDR3 runs to 14 residues. V lost 1 base and J 10 bases, leaving 11 bases between the germline ends.

This sequence joins TRBV6-2 or TRBV6-3 and TRBJ2-2; 9 bases line up with TRBD2. Germline V gene sequence: CDR1 MNHEY, CDR2 SVGEGT. The J segment lost 7 bases and the V segment lost 0 bases, leaving 9 bases of the junction unmatched. CDR3 length equals 17 residues. The CDR3 DNA reads as TGTGCCAGCAGTTACTCGAGCGGGGGGACGGGGATCGGGGAGCTGTTTTTT. Its translation: CASSYSSGGTGIGELFF.

This chain links TRBV2 with TRBJ2-3; 13 bases map to TRBD2. The CDR3 has 18 residues. The V segment lost 2 bases and the J segment 0 bases; nucleotides outside the gene matches: 5. Germline-derived CDR1 and CDR2 are SNHLY and FYNNEI. The CDR3 coding sequence is TGTGCCAGCAGTGAATTTGGGACTAGCGGGGAGAGCACAGATACGCAGTATTTT. Translation gives CASSEFGTSGESTDTQYF.

This chain connects TRBV30 to TRBJ1-1; D may be TRBD1 (5 bases). The germline CDR1 and CDR2 sequences are GTSNPN and SVGIG (reference sequence). The CDR3 runs 16 residues. Trimming cost V 1 base and J 2 bases, with 17 bases left between them. The CDR3, as DNA: TGTGCCTGGAGTGGCCGATGGGGCAGGGATAACACTGAAGCTTTCTTT. Protein: CAWSGRWGRDNTEAFF.

The rearrangement links TRBV5-8 to TRBJ1-2; D is possibly TRBD1 (6 bases). Trimming stripped 10 bases from V and 10 bases from J, with 17 bases between. CDR3 length: 11 residues. From germline, CDR1 is SGHTS and CDR2 YDEGEE. The CDR3 DNA reads TGTGCCCGCGGGGGCATACCCACCTACACCTTC. Its protein product is CARGGIPTYTF.

This clone was recorded once. The V gene is TRBV5-4, the J gene TRBJ1-6, with a possible D match to TRBD1 (5 bases). Germline V gene sequence: CDR1 SGHNT, CDR2 YYREEE (reference sequence). The V end lost 4 bases, the J end lost 9 bases, and 14 bases lay between the germline ends. CDR3 size: 14 residues. CDR3 residues: CASSRGGGGSPLHF. The DNA for the CDR3 is TGTGCCAGCAGCCGCGGGGGGGGTGGTTCACCCCTCCACTTT.

This chain joins TRBV10-3 and TRBJ2-7, with 8 bases matching TRBD1. Germline CDR1 reads ENHRY; CDR2 reads SYGVKD. The CDR3 is made up of 15 amino acids. V trimming: 7 bases; J trimming: 5 bases; junction bases outside the gene matches: 13. The CDR3 sequence: CAITPGDRPRDEQYF. The CDR3, as DNA: TGTGCCATCACCCCTGGGGACAGGCCCAGGGACGAGCAGTACTTC.

This chain links TRBV2 with TRBJ1-6; 8 positions agree with TRBD1. Trimming removed 4 bases from V and 10 bases from J; junction bases left unmatched: 12. The CDR3 is made up of 16 amino acids. Looked up from germline, CDR1 is SNHLY and CDR2 is FYNNEI. The CDR3: CASSGQGRTGGSPLHF. The CDR3 DNA reads as TGTGCCAGCAGTGGACAGGGGCGGACTGGGGGATCACCCCTCCACTTT.

Here the CDR3 DNA reads TGTGCCAGCAGCAAAGGGGCGAGCGGGGAGCTGTTTTTT. This translates into CASSKGASGELFF. The chain is built from TRBV21-1 and TRBJ2-2; the table's D call, TRBD1, has no DNA check behind it. TRBV21-1 is annotated as a pseudogene. This CDR3 is built from 13 residues.